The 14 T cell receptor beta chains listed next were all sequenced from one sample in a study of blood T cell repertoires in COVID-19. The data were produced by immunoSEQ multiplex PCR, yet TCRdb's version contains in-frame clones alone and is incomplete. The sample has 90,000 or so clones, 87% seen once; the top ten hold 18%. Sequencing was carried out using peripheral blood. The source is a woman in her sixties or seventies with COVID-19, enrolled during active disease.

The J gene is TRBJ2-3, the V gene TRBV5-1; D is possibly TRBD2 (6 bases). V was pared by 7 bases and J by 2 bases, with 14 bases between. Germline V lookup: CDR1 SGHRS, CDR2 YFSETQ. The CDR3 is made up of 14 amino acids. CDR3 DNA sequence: TGCGCCAGCCACCCGGGAGCGTCCACAGATACGCAGTATTTT. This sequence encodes CASHPGASTDTQYF.

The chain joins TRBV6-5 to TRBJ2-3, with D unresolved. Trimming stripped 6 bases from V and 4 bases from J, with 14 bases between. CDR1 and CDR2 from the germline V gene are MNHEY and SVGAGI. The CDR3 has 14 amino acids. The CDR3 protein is CASSLERSADTQYF. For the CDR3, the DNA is TGTGCCAGCAGCCTCGAACGGTCGGCAGATACGCAGTATTTT.

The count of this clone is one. CDR3 region: CASSGDSASGYTF. CDR3 nucleotides: TGTGCCAGCAGCGGGGACAGCGCCTCTGGCTACACCTTC. The chain has TRBV7-9 and TRBJ1-2, with 7 bases identical to TRBD1. Germline CDR1 is SEHNR and CDR2 is FQNEAQ (reference sequence). This CDR3 comprises 13 residues. V lost 5 bases, J lost 7 bases, and 7 bases stayed unmatched.

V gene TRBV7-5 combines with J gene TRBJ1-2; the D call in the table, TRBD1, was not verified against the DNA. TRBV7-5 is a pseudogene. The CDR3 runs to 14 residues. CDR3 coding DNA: TGTGCCAGAAGCTGCCTAGGGGTAGGGGATGGCTACACCTTC. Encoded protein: CARSCLGVGDGYTF.

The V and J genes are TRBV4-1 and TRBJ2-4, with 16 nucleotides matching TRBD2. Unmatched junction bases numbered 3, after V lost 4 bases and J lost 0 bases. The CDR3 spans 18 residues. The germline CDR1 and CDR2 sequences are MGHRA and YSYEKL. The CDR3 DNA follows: TGCGCCAGCAGCCTGGGACTAGCGGGGGGGCAAGCCAAAAACATTCAGTACTTC. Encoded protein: CASSLGLAGGQAKNIQYF.

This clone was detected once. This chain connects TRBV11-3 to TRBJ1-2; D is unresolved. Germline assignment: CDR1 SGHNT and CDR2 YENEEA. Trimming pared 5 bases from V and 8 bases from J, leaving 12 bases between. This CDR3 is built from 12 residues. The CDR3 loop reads CASSLSGRGYTF. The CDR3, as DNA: TGTGCCAGCAGCCTCTCTGGGCGCGGCTACACCTTC.

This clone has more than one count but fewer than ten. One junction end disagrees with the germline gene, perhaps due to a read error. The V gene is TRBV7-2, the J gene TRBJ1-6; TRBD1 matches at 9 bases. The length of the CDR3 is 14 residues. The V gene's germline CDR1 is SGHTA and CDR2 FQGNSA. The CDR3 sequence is CASNLQGAGSPLHF. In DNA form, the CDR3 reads TGTGCCAGCAACTTACAGGGGGCTGGGTCACCCCTCCACTTT.

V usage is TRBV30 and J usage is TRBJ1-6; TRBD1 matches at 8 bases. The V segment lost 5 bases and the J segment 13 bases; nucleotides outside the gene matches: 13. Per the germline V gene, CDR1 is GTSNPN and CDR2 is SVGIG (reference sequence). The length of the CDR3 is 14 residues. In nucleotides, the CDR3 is TGTGCCTGGCGTTACGGGACAGGCGGCTCCCCCCTCCACTTT. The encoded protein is CAWRYGTGGSPLHF.

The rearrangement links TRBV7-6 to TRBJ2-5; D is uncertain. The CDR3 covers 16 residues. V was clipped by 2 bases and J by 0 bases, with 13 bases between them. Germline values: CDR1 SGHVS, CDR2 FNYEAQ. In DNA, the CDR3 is TGTGCCAGCAGCTTAAAGATAGTTTCCCACCAAGAGACCCAGTACTTC. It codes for CASSLKIVSHQETQYF.

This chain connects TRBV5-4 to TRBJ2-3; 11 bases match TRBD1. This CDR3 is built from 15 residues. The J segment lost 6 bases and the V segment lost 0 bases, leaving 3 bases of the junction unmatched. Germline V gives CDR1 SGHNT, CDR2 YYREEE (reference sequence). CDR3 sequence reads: CASSLGTGGRDTQYF. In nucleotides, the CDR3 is TGTGCCAGCAGCTTGGGGACAGGGGGCAGGGATACGCAGTATTTT.

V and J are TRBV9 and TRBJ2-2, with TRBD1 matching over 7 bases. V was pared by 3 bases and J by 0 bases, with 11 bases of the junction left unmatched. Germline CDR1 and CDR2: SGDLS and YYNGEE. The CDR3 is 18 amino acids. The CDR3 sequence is CASSGYWSGQANTGELFF. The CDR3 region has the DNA TGTGCCAGCAGCGGGTATTGGTCTGGACAGGCGAACACCGGGGAGCTGTTTTTT.

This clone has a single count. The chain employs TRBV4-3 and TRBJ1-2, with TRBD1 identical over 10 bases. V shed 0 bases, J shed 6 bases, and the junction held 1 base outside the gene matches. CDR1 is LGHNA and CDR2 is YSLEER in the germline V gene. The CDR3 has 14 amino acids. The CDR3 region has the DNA TGCGCCAGCAGCCAAGAGGGGACAGGGGATGGCTACACCTTC. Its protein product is CASSQEGTGDGYTF.

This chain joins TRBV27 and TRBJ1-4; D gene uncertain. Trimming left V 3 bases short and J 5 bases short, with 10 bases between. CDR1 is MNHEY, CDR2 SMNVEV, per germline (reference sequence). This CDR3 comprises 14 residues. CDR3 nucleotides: TGTGCCAGCAGTTTTGGGCAGCCAAATGAAAAACTGTTTTTT. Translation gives CASSFGQPNEKLFF.

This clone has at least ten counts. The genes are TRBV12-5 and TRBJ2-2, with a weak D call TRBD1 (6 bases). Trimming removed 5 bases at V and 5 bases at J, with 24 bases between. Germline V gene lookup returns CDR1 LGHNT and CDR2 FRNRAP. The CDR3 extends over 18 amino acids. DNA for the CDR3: TGTGCTAGTGGTACCCCCGAGGGTCCTCAGGGGTGGACCGGGGAGCTGTTTTTT. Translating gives CASGTPEGPQGWTGELFF. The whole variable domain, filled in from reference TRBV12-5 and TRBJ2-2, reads DARVTQTPRHKVTEMGQEVTMRCQPILGHNTVFWYRQTMMQGLELLAYFRNRAPLDDSGMPKDRFSAEMPDATLATLKIQPSEPRDSAVYFCASGTPEGPQGWTGELFFGEGSRLTVL.